Each of the 26 T cell receptor beta chains below was sequenced from the same sample in a study of T cell changes during pregnancy in multiple sclerosis. The assay was immunoSEQ multiplex PCR, and TCRdb's table has in-frame clones only and misses some. The data contain more than 90,000 clones, more than 85% of them singletons. The source material was peripheral blood, sampled in the second trimester of pregnancy. All receptors derive from a female donor with multiple sclerosis, enrolled in a pregnancy study.

The chain combines TRBV27 with TRBJ2-1, with TRBD2 as a possible D gene (7 bases). The V end was cut by 7 bases, the J end by 2 bases, with 15 bases between. CDR3 length: 15 residues. Germline loops: CDR1 MNHEY, CDR2 SMNVEV (reference sequence). The CDR3 nucleotides read TGTGCCAGCAATCTAGGGGGGGGGCCCTACAATGAGCAGTTCTTC. Protein: CASNLGGGPYNEQFF.

The chain joins TRBV27 to TRBJ2-7, with TRBD2 identical over 8 bases. CDR3 length: 14 amino acids. Germline loops: CDR1 MNHEY, CDR2 SMNVEV (reference sequence). The trim removed 4 bases at V and 4 bases at J, leaving 6 bases unmatched. CDR3 protein: CASSSGGRSYEQYF. The CDR3 DNA reads TGTGCCAGCAGTTCGGGCGGGAGGTCATACGAGCAGTACTTC.

V and J are TRBV7-9 and TRBJ2-5, with TRBD1 matching over 8 bases. This CDR3 comprises 15 residues. The trim removed 8 bases at V and 1 base at J, leaving 9 bases unmatched. Germline V CDR1 and CDR2: SEHNR, FQNEAQ (reference sequence). The DNA for the CDR3 is TGTGCCAGCGTCCCCGCAACAGGGGGCCAAGAGACCCAGTACTTC. Protein sequence: CASVPATGGQETQYF. The full variable domain, rest sourced from reference TRBV7-9 and TRBJ2-5, is DTGVSQNPRHKITKRGQNVTFRCDPISEHNRLYWYRQTLGQGPEFLTYFQNEAQLEKSRLLSDRFSAERPKGSFSTLEIQRTEQGDSAMYLCASVPATGGQETQYFGPGTRLLVL.

V gene TRBV7-9 combines with J gene TRBJ1-5; no clear D. The germline V and J ends were trimmed by 1 base and 5 bases, with 6 bases remaining between them. Germline V gives CDR1 SEHNR, CDR2 FQNEAQ (reference sequence). The CDR3 is made up of 13 amino acids. CDR3 nucleotides: TGTGCCAGCAGCTTAGGAATAGATCAGCCCCAGCATTTT. It encodes CASSLGIDQPQHF.

V and J are TRBV4-3 and TRBJ1-2; 7 bases match TRBD1. Germline trimming cut 1 base from V and 4 bases from J; bases unmatched to any gene: 15. The length of the CDR3 is 18 residues. The germline CDR1 and CDR2 sequences are LGHNA and YSLEER. The CDR3 DNA sequence: TGCGCCAGCAGCCAAGCCCCAAAGGGGGCAGGGCTGTTCTATGGCTACACCTTC. Protein sequence: CASSQAPKGAGLFYGYTF.

This sequence joins TRBV18 and TRBJ2-3; D might be TRBD2 (5 bases). Deletions cut 6 bases from V and 4 bases from J, with 29 bases between. The CDR3 consists of 19 residues. Looked up from germline, CDR1 is KGHSH and CDR2 is LQKENI. CDR3 sequence reads: CASSLRRSAGVGGADTQYF. Here the CDR3 DNA reads TGTGCCAGCTCCCTACGTAGAAGTGCCGGGGTGGGCGGCGCAGATACGCAGTATTTT.

The rearrangement joins TRBV27 to TRBJ1-2; D may be TRBD1 (6 bases). The CDR3 is made up of 15 amino acids. Germline V gene lookup returns CDR1 MNHEY and CDR2 SMNVEV (reference sequence). V lost 2 bases and J 2 bases, leaving 12 bases between the germline ends. The CDR3 protein is CASSLARGANYGYTF. The CDR3 DNA reads TGTGCCAGCAGTTTAGCCAGGGGAGCCAACTATGGCTACACCTTC.

In its sample, this clone was seen many times. V and J are TRBV28 and TRBJ1-1, with unresolved D. The V end lost 7 bases, the J end lost 8 bases, and 20 bases lay between the germline ends. Per germline, CDR1 MDHEN and CDR2 SYDVKM. This CDR3 region has 14 residues. The CDR3, as DNA: TGTGCCAGCACCTCTGAGGGCGGAGGTCAAGAAGCTTTCTTT. Protein sequence: CASTSEGGGQEAFF.

V usage is TRBV28 and J usage is TRBJ1-2; 11 bases fit TRBD1. The CDR3 totals 14 residues. J gave up 7 bases and V 4 bases, and 5 bases lay outside the gene matches. From germline, CDR1 is MDHEN and CDR2 SYDVKM. Here the CDR3 reads CASSSLGQGGGYTF. The DNA for the CDR3 is TGTGCCAGCAGTTCCCTGGGACAGGGGGGTGGCTACACCTTC.

This sequence joins TRBV19 and TRBJ2-1; TRBD2 matches 10 bases. V shed 8 bases, J shed 8 bases, and the junction held 6 bases outside the gene matches. The CDR3 sequence is 13 residues long. CDR1 is LNHDA and CDR2 is SQIVND in the germline V gene (reference sequence). CDR3 loop: CASGLAERHEQFF. CDR3 bases: TGTGCCAGTGGACTAGCGGAGCGCCATGAGCAGTTCTTC.

The V call is TRBV5-6, the J call TRBJ1-1, with D tentatively TRBD1 (6 bases). The CDR3 covers 15 residues. CDR1 and CDR2 from the germline V gene are SGHDT and YYEEEE. Trimming took off 6 bases at V and 2 bases at J, with 17 bases between the two ends. The CDR3 loop is CASTMRPRGNTEAFF. Here the CDR3 DNA reads TGTGCCAGCACAATGAGGCCCAGGGGCAACACTGAAGCTTTCTTT.

This chain uses TRBV5-5 with TRBJ2-7; TRBD2 is a possible D gene (5 bases). The CDR3 covers 14 residues. V lost 7 bases and J 0 bases, leaving 14 bases between the germline ends. Germline-derived CDR1 and CDR2 are SGHKS and YYEKEE (reference sequence). This chain's CDR3 is CASQAVLSSYEQYF. CDR3 DNA sequence: TGTGCCAGCCAAGCGGTGCTAAGCTCCTACGAGCAGTACTTC.

The table lists this clone with a few counts. This rearrangement joins TRBV7-2 to TRBJ2-1; D remains unclear. Trimming removed 8 bases from V and 9 bases from J, with 14 bases in between. Germline V gene sequence: CDR1 SGHTA, CDR2 FQGNSA. There are 12 residues in the CDR3. The CDR3 DNA is TGTGCCAGCCTGCGCCTAGTTACTGAGCAGTTCTTC. This codes for CASLRLVTEQFF.

V and J are TRBV21-1 and TRBJ1-2; the table names TRBD1, a call not compared with the DNA. TRBV21-1 is a pseudogene locus. The CDR3 covers 14 residues. CDR3 in DNA: TGTGCCAGCAGCAAAGATCCAGGGAACTATGGCTACACCTTC. Protein product: CASSKDPGNYGYTF.

This clone was recorded a few times. The genes are TRBV13 and TRBJ2-3; possible D gene TRBD2, 6 bases. Germline CDR1 PRHDT, CDR2 FYEKMQ (reference sequence). V was clipped by 1 base and J by 1 base, with 9 bases between them. CDR3 size: 15 residues. This CDR3 reads CASSLVADGTDTQYF. CDR3 bases: TGTGCCAGCAGCTTAGTAGCGGATGGCACAGATACGCAGTATTTT.

This clone was seen once. The rearrangement links TRBV5-1 to TRBJ2-2; 7 bases are shared with TRBD1. CDR3 length equals 18 residues. V shed 1 base, J shed 6 bases, and the junction held 15 bases outside the gene matches. Germline loops: CDR1 SGHRS, CDR2 YFSETQ. In DNA, the CDR3 is TGCGCCAGCAGCTTGTTTCGGCGACAGGGTGTTAGCGCCGGGGAGCTGTTTTTT. Its translation: CASSLFRRQGVSAGELFF.

The V call is TRBV15, the J call TRBJ1-1, with D possibly being TRBD1 (5 bases). V lost 0 bases, J lost 4 bases, and 9 bases lay in between. This CDR3 is built from 14 residues. Looked up from germline, CDR1 is LNHNV and CDR2 is YYDKDF (reference sequence). The CDR3 DNA follows: TGTGCCACCAGCAGAGAGGGGCGGCTCACTGAAGCTTTCTTT. This translates into CATSREGRLTEAFF. The variable domain in full, completed from reference TRBV15 and TRBJ1-1, reads DAMVIQNPRYQVTQFGKPVTLSCSQTLNHNVMYWYQQKSSQAPKLLFHYYDKDFNNEADTPDNFQSRRPNTSFCFLDIRSPGLGDTAMYLCATSREGRLTEAFFGQGTRLTVV.

The chain uses TRBV5-1 and TRBJ2-7, with D perhaps matching TRBD1 (6 bases). The germline gives CDR1 SGHRS, CDR2 YFSETQ. Trimming left V 2 bases short and J 2 bases short, with 14 bases between. The CDR3 length is 15 residues. For the CDR3, the DNA is TGCGCCAGCAGCTTTAAGGGGGACATCACCTACGAGCAGTACTTC. Its translation: CASSFKGDITYEQYF.

This clone showed up just once. The V call is TRBV5-4, the J call TRBJ2-7; D is undetermined. Germline values: CDR1 SGHNT, CDR2 YYREEE (reference sequence). Trimming left V 4 bases short and J 1 base short, with 9 bases between. This CDR3 is built from 13 residues. In DNA form, the CDR3 reads TGTGCCAGCAGCCCAGAGGTATCCTACGAGCAGTACTTC. Residues: CASSPEVSYEQYF.

The gene calls are TRBV7-4 and TRBJ1-5; 7 nucleotides align to TRBD1. The CDR3 is 17 amino acids. Trimming took 7 bases from V and 1 from J; bases not matched to a gene: 13. CDR1 SGHVT and CDR2 SQSDAQ come from the germline V gene. CDR3 region: CASTIMDRTESNQPQHF. Written as DNA, the CDR3 is TGTGCCAGCACCATCATGGACAGGACCGAGAGCAATCAGCCCCAGCATTTT.

A single count supports this clone. CDR3 sequence (DNA): TGTGCCAGTAGTATGGAGGACGAGCAGTACTTC. This encodes CASSMEDEQYF. This rearrangement joins TRBV19 to TRBJ2-7; D is possibly TRBD2 (5 bases). V lost 3 bases and J lost 5, with 5 bases in between. Germline CDR1 is LNHDA and CDR2 is SQIVND (reference sequence). The CDR3 loop spans 11 amino acids.

The chain's CDR3 is CASSPEAANYGYTF. The CDR3 DNA follows: TGTGCCAGCAGCCCAGAGGCAGCCAACTATGGCTACACCTTC. The V gene is TRBV2, the J gene TRBJ1-2; D gene unclear. From germline, CDR1 is SNHLY and CDR2 FYNNEI. Trimming stripped 6 bases from V and 2 bases from J, with 13 bases between. CDR3 length equals 14 residues.

This clone was counted many times. This chain joins TRBV15 and TRBJ2-1; 9 positions agree with TRBD1. The trim removed 9 bases at V and 2 bases at J, leaving 5 bases unmatched. The CDR3 length is 14 residues. The germline V gene has CDR1 LNHNV and CDR2 YYDKDF (reference sequence). CDR3 residues: CATEGQGPYNEQFF. The CDR3 DNA sequence: TGTGCCACAGAGGGACAGGGCCCCTACAATGAGCAGTTCTTC.

The chain links TRBV18 to TRBJ2-7; TRBD1 matches 10 bases. V shed 3 bases, J shed 4 bases, and the junction held 6 bases outside the gene matches. Germline CDR1 KGHSH, CDR2 LQKENI. The CDR3 covers 15 residues. CDR3 amino acids: CASSPLRQGAYEQYF. The DNA of the CDR3 is TGTGCCAGCTCACCGTTGCGACAGGGGGCTTACGAGCAGTACTTC.

This chain joins TRBV11-1 and TRBJ2-7; possibly TRBD2 for D (5 bases). V was trimmed by 1 base and J by 7 bases, leaving 23 bases between them. The CDR3 runs 17 residues. Looked up from germline, CDR1 is SGHAT and CDR2 is FQDESV (reference sequence). The CDR3 DNA sequence: TGTGCCAGCAGCTTAGGTTCATTGGCGAACCGAGGGTGGGAGCAGTACTTC. This codes for CASSLGSLANRGWEQYF. Full variable domain (rest looked up from reference TRBV11-1 and TRBJ2-7): EAEVAQSPRYKITEKSQAVAFWCDPISGHATLYWYRQILGQGPELLVQFQDESVVDDSQLPKDRFSAERLKGVDSTLKIQPAELGDSAMYLCASSLGSLANRGWEQYFGPGTRLTVT.

CDR3: CASSYAYGNTIYF. The CDR3 bases are TGTGCCAGCAGTTACGCCTACGGAAACACCATATATTTT. This sequence joins TRBV6-5 and TRBJ1-3; D is undetermined. The CDR3 sequence is 13 residues long. CDR1 is MNHEY and CDR2 is SVGAGI in the germline V gene. The V gene lost 2 bases and the J gene lost 4 bases, with 6 bases spanning the gap.